A selection of T cell receptor beta chains follows, all from one sample in a study of T cell responses to AZD1222 COVID-19 vaccine. Measured with immunoSEQ multiplex PCR; TCRdb has only the in-frame clones, and not every one. The sample lists 80,000 or so clones; just over 90% were seen once. The sequenced sample was peripheral blood, obtained 28 days after the second AZD1222 dose. The source of these receptors is an adult who received the AZD1222 COVID-19 vaccine. CDR3s include the opening cysteine and the closing phenylalanine or tryptophan. The order of the fields is D gene, V gene, J gene, CDR3 DNA, CDR3 protein. The D gene is left open where the match is weak.

>NA|TRBV3-1/TRBV3-2|TRBJ2-3
TGTGCCAGCAGCCATGATGCTCGGAAACTAACAGATACGCAGTATTTT
CASSHDARKLTDTQYF
>NA|TRBV5-5|TRBJ2-7
TGTGCCAGCAGCTTGCGTCCAGGGACTGTAGACGAGCAGTACTTC
CASSLRPGTVDEQYF
>NA|TRBV28|TRBJ2-7
TGTGCCAGCACCCGGGGTACCTACGAGCAGTACTTC
CASTRGTYEQYF
>NA|TRBV27|TRBJ1-4
TGTGCCAGCAGTTTGGCGGCAACAACTAATGAAAAACTGTTTTTT
CASSLAATTNEKLFF
>NA|TRBV28|TRBJ1-1
TGTGCCAGCAGTACCCAGGGCGGGAACACTGAAGCTTTCTTT
CASSTQGGNTEAFF
>NA|TRBV6-5|TRBJ1-3
TGTGCCAGCAGTTACGGGCAAACTGGAAACACCATATATTTT
CASSYGQTGNTIYF
>TRBD2|TRBV11-3|TRBJ2-1
TGTGCCAGCGGAGCTAGCGGGAGGGGACTTTCCTACAATGAGCAGTTCTTC
CASGASGRGLSYNEQFF
>TRBD1|TRBV9|TRBJ2-7
TGTGCCAGCAGCCTTGGACAGGCGGCCTACGAGCAGTACTTC
CASSLGQAAYEQYF
>NA|TRBV9|TRBJ2-1
TGTGCCAGCAGCGTAGCTCTGGGCGGGACTGGGGATGAGCAGTTCTTC
CASSVALGGTGDEQFF
>TRBD1|TRBV10-3|TRBJ1-3
TGTGCCATCAGTCGACAGGGTCCCGACTCTGGAAACACCATATATTTT
CAISRQGPDSGNTIYF
>NA|TRBV11-3|TRBJ2-7
TGTGCCAGCAGCCCAGAACGGGGAACCGAAGGGACCTACGAGCAGTACTTC
CASSPERGTEGTYEQYF
>NA|TRBV6-1|TRBJ1-4
TGTGCCAGCAGTGAAGTTCCAGGGGAAAAACTGTTTTTT
CASSEVPGEKLFF
>NA|TRBV6-4|TRBJ2-1
TGTGCCAGCAGTGACGGACCGACGAGCTCCTACAATGAGCAGTTCTTC
CASSDGPTSSYNEQFF
>NA|TRBV6-1|TRBJ1-4
TGTGCCAGCAGTGAAGGTGGGAGTCTCAATGAAAAACTGTTTTTT
CASSEGGSLNEKLFF